A single T cell receptor beta chain is shown here with its context. Its antigen is currently unknown. The CDR3 runs 16 residues. Per the germline V gene, CDR1 is SGHTA and CDR2 is FQGNSA. V was clipped by 7 bases and J by 1 base; unmatched bases: 11. The data stem from a study of siplizumab effects on memory and regulatory T cells. Study-wide points: Fewer alloreactive sequences mapped to unstimulated CD4+ memory cells under siplizumab. Neither a naive nor a memory phenotype was assignable to roughly 75-95% of proliferating CD4+ or CD8+ clones.

The repertoire was sequenced with immunoSEQ multiplex PCR; TCRdb's copy has only in-frame clones and lacks some. Altogether 50,000 to 55,000 clones are present, approximately 93% being singletons, with the ten largest covering about a sixth. Sequencing was done on a sample of CD8+ T cells sorted from blood. The receptor was derived from a human donor in good health. The chain has TRBV7-2 and TRBJ2-3, with 7 bases that match TRBD2. The CDR3 here is CASKLGAGLRTDTQYF. CDR3 sequence (DNA): TGTGCCAGCAAGTTAGGAGCGGGACTACGCACAGATACGCAGTATTTT.